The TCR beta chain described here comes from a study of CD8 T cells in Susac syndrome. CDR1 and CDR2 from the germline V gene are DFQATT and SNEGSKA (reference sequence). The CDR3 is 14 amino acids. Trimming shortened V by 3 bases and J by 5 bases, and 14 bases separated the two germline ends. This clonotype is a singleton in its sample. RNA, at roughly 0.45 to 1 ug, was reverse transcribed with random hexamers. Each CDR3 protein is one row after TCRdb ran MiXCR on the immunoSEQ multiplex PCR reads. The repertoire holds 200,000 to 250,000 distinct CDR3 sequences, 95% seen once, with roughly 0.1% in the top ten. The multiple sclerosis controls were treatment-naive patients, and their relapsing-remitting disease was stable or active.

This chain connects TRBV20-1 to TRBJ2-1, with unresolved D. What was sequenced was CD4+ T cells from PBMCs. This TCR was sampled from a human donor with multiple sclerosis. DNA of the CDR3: TGCAGTGCTAGTTATCTCGCTGTTAACAATGAGCAGTTCTTC. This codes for CSASYLAVNNEQFF.